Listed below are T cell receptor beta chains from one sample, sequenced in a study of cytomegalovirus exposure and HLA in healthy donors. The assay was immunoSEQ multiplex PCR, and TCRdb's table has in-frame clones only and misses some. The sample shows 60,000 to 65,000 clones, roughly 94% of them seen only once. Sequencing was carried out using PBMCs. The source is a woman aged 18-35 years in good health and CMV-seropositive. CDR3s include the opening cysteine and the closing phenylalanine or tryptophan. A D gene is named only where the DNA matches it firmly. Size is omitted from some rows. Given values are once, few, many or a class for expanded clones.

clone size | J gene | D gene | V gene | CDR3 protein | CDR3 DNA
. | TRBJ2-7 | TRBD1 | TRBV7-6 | CASSSRGTEQYF | TGTGCCAGCAGCAGCAGGGGGACCGAGCAGTACTTC
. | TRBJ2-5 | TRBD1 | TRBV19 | CASSRILRDRQETQYF | TGTGCCAGTAGTAGGATCCTCCGGGACAGACAAGAGACCCAGTACTTC
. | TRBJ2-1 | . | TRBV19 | CASSREAPGYNEQFF | TGTGCCAGTAGTAGGGAGGCGCCGGGGTACAATGAGCAGTTCTTC
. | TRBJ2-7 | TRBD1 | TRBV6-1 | CASRTGGLSYEQYF | TGTGCCAGCAGAACAGGGGGCCTCTCCTACGAGCAGTACTTC
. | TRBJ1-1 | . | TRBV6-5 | CASSYQYEAFF | TGTGCCAGCAGTTACCAGTACGAAGCTTTCTTT
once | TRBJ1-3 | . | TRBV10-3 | CAISEAGGNTIYF | TGTGCCATCAGTGAGGCAGGGGGAAACACCATATATTTT
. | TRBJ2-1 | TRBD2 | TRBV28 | CASSSRLAGVFRDEQFF | TGTGCCAGCAGTTCGAGACTAGCGGGGGTTTTCCGGGATGAGCAGTTCTTC
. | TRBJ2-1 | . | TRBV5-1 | CASSLGQEVHTEQFF | TGCGCCAGCAGCTTGGGACAGGAGGTCCATACTGAGCAGTTCTTC
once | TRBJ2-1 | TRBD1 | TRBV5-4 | CASSMTGTGFNEQFF | TGTGCCAGCAGCATGACCGGGACAGGGTTCAATGAGCAGTTCTTC
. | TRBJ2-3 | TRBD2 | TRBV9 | CASSVPGRLAGGLDTQYF | TGTGCCAGCAGCGTACCCGGTCGGCTAGCGGGGGGGTTAGATACGCAGTATTTT
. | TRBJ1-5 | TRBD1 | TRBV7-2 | CASSLRGGSGQPQHF | TGTGCCAGCAGCTTACGAGGGGGCTCAGGTCAGCCCCAGCATTTT
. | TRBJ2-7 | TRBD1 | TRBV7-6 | CASSLGHDRVKYEQYF | TGTGCCAGCAGCTTGGGCCACGACAGGGTAAAGTACGAGCAGTACTTC
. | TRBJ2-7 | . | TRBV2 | CASSSTVEQYF | TGTGCCAGCAGCTCAACAGTGGAGCAGTACTTC
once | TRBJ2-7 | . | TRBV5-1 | CASRPRGANGPYEQYF | TGCGCCAGCAGGCCACGGGGGGCGAACGGGCCCTACGAGCAGTACTTC
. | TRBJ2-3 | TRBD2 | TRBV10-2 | CASSESRLAGGTDTQYF | TGCGCCAGCAGTGAGTCGAGACTAGCGGGAGGTACAGATACGCAGTATTTT
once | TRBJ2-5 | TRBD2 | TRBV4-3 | CASSQWVGGHQETQYF | TGCGCCAGCAGCCAATGGGTGGGAGGGCACCAAGAGACCCAGTACTTC
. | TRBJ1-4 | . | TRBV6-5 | CASSYVGGTNEKLFF | TGTGCCAGCAGTTACGTAGGGGGAACTAATGAAAAACTGTTTTTT
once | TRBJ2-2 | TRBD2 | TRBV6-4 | CASSATTSEANTGELFF | TGTGCCAGCAGTGCAACGACTAGCGAAGCGAACACCGGGGAGCTGTTTTTT
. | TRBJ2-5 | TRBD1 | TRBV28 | CASSLGADRVETQYF | TGTGCCAGCAGTTTAGGAGCAGACAGGGTTGAGACCCAGTACTTC
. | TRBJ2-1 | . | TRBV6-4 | CASSASSGLLGNEQFF | TGTGCCAGCAGTGCCTCGAGCGGGCTCCTTGGGAATGAGCAGTTCTTC
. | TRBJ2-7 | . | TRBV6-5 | CASSGGAYEQYF | TGTGCCAGCAGTGGAGGCGCCTACGAGCAGTACTTC
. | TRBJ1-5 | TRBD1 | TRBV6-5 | CASSRDSQNQPQHF | TGTGCCAGCAGTCGGGACAGCCAAAATCAGCCCCAGCATTTT
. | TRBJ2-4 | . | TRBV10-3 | CAISESVQASIQYF | TGTGCCATCAGTGAGTCAGTACAGGCGAGCATTCAGTACTTC
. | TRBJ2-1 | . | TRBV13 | CASSLRGSSYNEQFF | TGTGCCAGCAGCCTCCGGGGGAGCTCCTACAATGAGCAGTTCTTC
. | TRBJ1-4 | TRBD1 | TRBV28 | CASRPTGEVGKLFF | TGTGCCAGCAGGCCAACAGGGGAAGTTGGAAAACTGTTTTTT
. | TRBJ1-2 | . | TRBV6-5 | CASNPGGTLYGYTF | TGTGCCAGCAACCCGGGAGGAACTCTCTATGGCTACACCTTC
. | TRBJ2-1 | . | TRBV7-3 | CASSLTSGVSEQFF | TGTGCCAGCAGCTTAACTTCGGGTGTATCAGAGCAGTTCTTC
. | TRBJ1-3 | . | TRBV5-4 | CASSFGRGNSGNTIYF | TGTGCCAGCAGCTTTGGGCGGGGCAACTCTGGAAACACCATATATTTT
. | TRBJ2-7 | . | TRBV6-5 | CASGLFYEQYF | TGTGCCAGCGGCCTTTTCTACGAGCAGTACTTC
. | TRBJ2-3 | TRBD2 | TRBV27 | CASTLGAGGTDTQYF | TGTGCCAGCACCTTAGGGGCGGGAGGCACAGATACGCAGTATTTT
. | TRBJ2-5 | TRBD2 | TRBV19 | CASSISGGGETQYF | TGTGCCAGTAGTATAAGCGGCGGGGGGGAGACCCAGTACTTC
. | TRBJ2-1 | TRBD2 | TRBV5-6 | CASSLRLAGVEQFF | TGTGCCAGCAGCTTGCGGCTAGCGGGAGTTGAGCAGTTCTTC
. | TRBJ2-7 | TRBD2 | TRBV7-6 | CASSLVGVGLAFGYEQYF | TGTGCCAGCAGCTTAGTCGGCGTGGGACTAGCGTTCGGCTACGAGCAGTACTTC
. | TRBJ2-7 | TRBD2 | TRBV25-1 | CASSEFTGGPEQYF | TGTGCCAGCAGTGAATTTACGGGAGGGCCCGAGCAGTACTTC
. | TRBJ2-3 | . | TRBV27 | CAKLPSTDTQYF | TGTGCCAAACTTCCTAGCACAGATACGCAGTATTTT
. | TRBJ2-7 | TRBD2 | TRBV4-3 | CASSQDAETSGEPYEQYF | TGCGCCAGCAGCCAAGACGCCGAAACTAGCGGGGAGCCCTACGAGCAGTACTTC
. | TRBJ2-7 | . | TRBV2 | CASSANQGSEQYF | TGTGCCAGCAGTGCCAATCAGGGGAGCGAGCAGTACTTC
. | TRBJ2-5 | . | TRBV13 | CASSPRLRTPIQETQYF | TGTGCCAGCAGCCCTAGACTCCGAACCCCCATTCAAGAGACCCAGTACTTC
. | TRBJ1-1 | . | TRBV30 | CAWSVRYGRVNTEAFF | TGTGCCTGGAGTGTCAGGTACGGCAGGGTGAACACTGAAGCTTTCTTT
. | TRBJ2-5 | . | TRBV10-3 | CAISQDYPPYTQYF | TGTGCCATCAGTCAAGACTATCCGCCATACACCCAGTACTTC
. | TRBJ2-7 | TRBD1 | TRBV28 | CASIQQGAPYEQYF | TGTGCCAGCATTCAACAGGGGGCTCCCTACGAGCAGTACTTC
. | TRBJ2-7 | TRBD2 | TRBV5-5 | CASSRAGWRESNEQYF | TGTGCCAGCAGCCGGGCCGGTTGGCGGGAGAGCAACGAGCAGTACTTC
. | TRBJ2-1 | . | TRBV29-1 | CSVSPSGSFEQFF | TGCAGCGTTTCTCCTAGTGGTTCTTTTGAGCAGTTCTTC
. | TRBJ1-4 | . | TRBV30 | CAWTGRDEKLFF | TGTGCCTGGACAGGGAGGGATGAAAAACTGTTTTTT
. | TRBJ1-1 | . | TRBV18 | CASSPGRGNTEAFF | TGTGCCAGCTCACCCGGACGGGGGAACACTGAAGCTTTCTTT
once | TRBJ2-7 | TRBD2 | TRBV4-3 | CASSQELSGGAYEQYF | TGCGCCAGCAGCCAAGAATTGAGCGGGGGGGCCTACGAGCAGTACTTC
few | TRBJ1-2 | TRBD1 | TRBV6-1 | CASSRAGGANYGYTF | TGTGCCAGCTCCCGAGCAGGGGGAGCTAACTATGGCTACACCTTC
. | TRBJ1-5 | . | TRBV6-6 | CASSPGTTNQPQHF | TGTGCCAGCAGTCCTGGGACAACAAATCAGCCCCAGCATTTT
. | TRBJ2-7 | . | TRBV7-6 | CASSLVGAGAYYEQYF | TGTGCCAGCAGCTTAGTGGGGGCAGGGGCCTACTACGAGCAGTACTTC
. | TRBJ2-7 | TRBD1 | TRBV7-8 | CASSLGTGAYEQYF | TGTGCCAGCAGCTTGGGGACAGGGGCCTACGAGCAGTACTTC
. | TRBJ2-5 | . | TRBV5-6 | CASSLFVKETQYF | TGTGCCAGCAGCTTGTTCGTAAAAGAGACCCAGTACTTC
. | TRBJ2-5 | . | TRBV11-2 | CASSLGSQETQYF | TGTGCCAGCAGCTTAGGTAGTCAAGAGACCCAGTACTTC